The 13 T cell receptor beta chains below come from one sample, sequenced in a study of breast tumors, draining lymph nodes, adjacent tissues. Each CDR3 protein gets one entry after TCRdb re-called the multiplex PCR reads with MiXCR. Of about 11,000 distinct CDR3 sequences listed, under 40% are singletons. Material: breast tumor tissue. These receptors originate from a female donor with breast cancer. Some clones in this sample may be carry-over from other donors' samples.

This clonotype was observed at least ten times. The chain joins TRBV5-6 to TRBJ2-3; 8 nucleotides align to TRBD1. The germline V gene has CDR1 SGHDT and CDR2 YYEEEE. This CDR3 is built from 14 residues. V shed 9 bases and J 2 bases; nucleotides not matched to a gene: 8. CDR3 region: CATLGQGYTDTQYF. The CDR3 nucleotides are TGTGCCACCCTCGGACAGGGATACACAGATACGCAGTATTTT.

The V and J genes are TRBV9 and TRBJ2-1, with 14 bases matching TRBD2. The J segment lost 9 bases and the V segment lost 0 bases, leaving 2 bases of the junction unmatched. The germline V gene encodes CDR1 SGDLS and CDR2 YYNGEE. This CDR3 spans 15 amino acids. CDR3 sequence: CASSVGLAGGGEQFF. CDR3 nucleotide sequence: TGTGCCAGCAGCGTAGGACTAGCGGGAGGGGGTGAGCAGTTCTTC.

This clonotype was detected ten times or more. The chain links TRBV6-2 or TRBV6-3 to TRBJ1-5, with TRBD1 as a possible D gene (5 bases). This CDR3 has 15 amino acids. Germline assignment: CDR1 MNHEY and CDR2 SVGEGT. V was pared by 7 bases and J by 0 bases, with 13 bases between. CDR3 amino acids: CASNRQQNSNQPQHF. The CDR3, as DNA: TGTGCCAGCAACCGACAGCAGAATAGCAATCAGCCCCAGCATTTT.

This clonotype counts as medium-sized. The chain employs TRBV5-1 and TRBJ2-5; D is unresolved. Trimming took off 0 bases at V and 3 bases at J, with 6 bases between the two ends. Germline CDR1 is SGHRS and CDR2 is YFSETQ. This CDR3 region has 13 residues. The CDR3 coding sequence is TGCGCCAGCAGCTTGGTTCTAGAAGAGACCCAGTACTTC. This encodes CASSLVLEETQYF.

Many counts were recorded for this clonotype. The chain uses TRBV27 and TRBJ1-5; a possible D gene is TRBD1 (5 bases). This CDR3 contains 15 residues. V lost 10 bases to trimming and J lost 0 bases, with 16 bases between them. The germline CDR1 and CDR2 sequences are MNHEY and SMNVEV (reference sequence). This chain's CDR3 is CATNLSGNSNQPQHF. As DNA, the CDR3 is TGTGCCACCAATCTCTCAGGGAATAGCAATCAGCCCCAGCATTTT.

This clonotype was recorded at least ten times. V usage is TRBV29-1 and J usage is TRBJ1-2; TRBD1 agrees at 10 bases. The ends lost 3 bases at V and 2 bases at J; junction bases unmatched: 0. The CDR3 sequence is 13 residues long. Germline V CDR1 and CDR2: SQVTM, ANQGSEA. The DNA for the CDR3 is TGCAGCGTTGAGGGACAGGGGAACTATGGCTACACCTTC. Protein: CSVEGQGNYGYTF.

This clonotype occurred many times. The chain is built from TRBV28 and TRBJ1-3; a possible D gene is TRBD1 (5 bases). Germline values: CDR1 MDHEN, CDR2 SYDVKM. The V gene lost 6 bases and the J gene lost 1 base, with 13 bases spanning the gap. This CDR3 is built from 15 residues. CDR3 sequence reads: CASRTQGSSGNTIYF. CDR3 nucleotide sequence: TGTGCCAGCAGGACCCAGGGCTCGTCTGGAAACACCATATATTTT.

This sequence joins TRBV7-9 and TRBJ2-1; TRBD2 matches at 10 bases. The CDR3 contains 16 residues. J gave up 8 bases and V 5 bases, and 12 bases lay outside the gene matches. CDR1 is SEHNR and CDR2 is FQNEAQ in the germline V gene (reference sequence). The CDR3 is CASSPRSSGGRDEQFF. CDR3 nucleotides: TGTGCCAGCAGCCCACGGTCTAGCGGGGGCCGAGATGAGCAGTTCTTC.

The chain recombines TRBV10-3 with TRBJ2-7; 9 nucleotides agree with TRBD1. Looked up from germline, CDR1 is ENHRY and CDR2 is SYGVKD. V was pared by 3 bases and J by 7 bases, with 13 bases of the junction left unmatched. This CDR3 comprises 16 residues. The DNA for the CDR3 is TGTGCCATCAGTGATAAGGGGACAGGGCCGGTTGGGGAGCAGTACTTC. Its translation is CAISDKGTGPVGEQYF.

The chain recombines TRBV20-1 with TRBJ2-1; 10 nucleotides agree with TRBD2. The V gene end was trimmed by 4 bases and the J gene end by 9 bases; junction bases not matched to a gene: 6. Germline lookup yields CDR1 DFQATT and CDR2 SNEGSKA (reference sequence). CDR3 length: 13 residues. The CDR3 DNA is TGCAGTGCTAAAGGGACTAGCGAAGTTGAGCAGTTCTTC. Translation: CSAKGTSEVEQFF.

Note on this clonotype: Here the CDR3 omits its conserved ending phenylalanine or tryptophan, so a read error is the likely source. This rearrangement joins TRBV5-1 to TRBJ1-5, with D possibly TRBD1 on 6 matching bases. The CDR3 consists of 14 residues. The germline CDR1 and CDR2 sequences are SGHRS and YFSETQ. V was pared by 4 bases and J by 12 bases, with 20 bases between. CDR3 in amino acids: CASSPTGFRELQHL. The DNA of the CDR3 is TGCGCCAGCAGCCCTACAGGGTTCAGGGAGCTCCAGCATCTT.

The table lists this clonotype with many counts. The gene calls are TRBV28 and TRBJ2-7; D gene uncertain. Per the germline V gene, CDR1 is MDHEN and CDR2 is SYDVKM. The CDR3 has 11 amino acids. Trimming left V 10 bases short and J 5 bases short, with 12 bases between. CDR3 nucleotide sequence: TGTGCCACAAGGGATAGGCACGAGCAGTACTTC. Its translation: CATRDRHEQYF.

This clonotype has at least ten counts. The chain links TRBV28 to TRBJ2-5; D remains unclear. The V and J ends lost 6 bases and 5 bases respectively, with 10 bases between them. Germline assignment: CDR1 MDHEN and CDR2 SYDVKM. CDR3 length: 12 amino acids. The CDR3 protein is CASSNQPETQYF. CDR3 nucleotide sequence: TGTGCCAGCAGCAACCAACCGGAGACCCAGTACTTC.